These 29 T cell receptor beta chains came from one sample sequenced in a study of blood T cell repertoires in COVID-19. Assay used: immunoSEQ multiplex PCR; TCRdb lists only in-frame clones, some missing. Of tens of thousands of clones in the sample, over 70% were seen once. Sequencing was done on a sample of peripheral blood. These receptors were taken from an older man with active COVID-19.

This clone showed up just once. The chain has TRBV7-2 and TRBJ1-4; D possibly corresponds to TRBD1 (6 bases). Germline CDR1 reads SGHTA; CDR2 reads FQGNSA. Trimming removed 5 bases at V and 9 bases at J, with 19 bases between. The CDR3 has 15 residues. The chain's CDR3 is CASSTAGEASKKLFF. CDR3 nucleotides: TGTGCCAGCAGCACCGCAGGGGAAGCTTCAAAAAAACTGTTTTTT.

The chain couples TRBV3-1 (or the pseudogene TRBV3-2) to TRBJ1-1; D is uncertain. Trimming pared 1 base from V and 0 bases from J, leaving 9 bases between. The V gene's germline CDR1 is LGHDT and CDR2 YNNKEL (reference sequence). CDR3 size: 15 residues. CDR3 sequence: CASSQATVMNTEAFF. The DNA for the CDR3 is TGTGCCAGCAGCCAAGCTACGGTGATGAACACTGAAGCTTTCTTT.

The chain links TRBV5-1 to TRBJ1-1; D is perhaps TRBD1 (6 bases). CDR1 is SGHRS and CDR2 is YFSETQ in the germline V gene. CDR3 length: 16 amino acids. Trimming cost V 4 bases and J 1 base, with 17 bases left between them. The CDR3 region is CASSPGDRSSNTEAFF. The CDR3 DNA follows: TGCGCCAGCAGCCCCGGTGACAGGTCATCGAACACTGAAGCTTTCTTT.

The chain carries TRBV19 and TRBJ2-3; 9 nucleotides agree with TRBD2. CDR3 length equals 15 residues. The V gene end was trimmed by 0 bases and the J gene end by 9 bases; junction bases not matched to a gene: 7. Germline V gene lookup returns CDR1 LNHDA and CDR2 SQIVND (reference sequence). The CDR3 protein is CASSIEASGGRTQYF. The CDR3 bases are TGTGCCAGTAGTATAGAAGCGAGCGGGGGGAGGACGCAGTATTTT.

This clone was seen a single time. The chain links TRBV3-1 (or the pseudogene TRBV3-2) to TRBJ1-3; possibly TRBD1 for D (5 bases). The CDR3 spans 16 residues. V dropped 5 bases and J dropped 0 bases, with 14 bases sitting between them. Germline CDR1 reads LGHDT; CDR2 reads YNNKEL (reference sequence). The CDR3 nucleotides are TGTGCCAGCAGCTCTGTGGACAAACACTCTGGAAACACCATATATTTT. This codes for CASSSVDKHSGNTIYF.

V usage is TRBV4-2 and J usage is TRBJ2-3, with 9 bases aligning to TRBD2. J gave up 0 bases and V 1 base, and 8 bases lay outside the gene matches. Germline CDR1 reads LGHNA; CDR2 reads YNFKEQ. The CDR3 sequence is 18 residues long. The CDR3 is CASSQARLAATSTDTQYF. For the CDR3, the DNA is TGTGCCAGCAGCCAAGCCCGACTAGCGGCTACTAGCACAGATACGCAGTATTTT.

The rearrangement uses TRBV28 and TRBJ2-2; D is ambiguous. Germline-derived CDR1 and CDR2 are MDHEN and SYDVKM. Trimming stripped 8 bases from V and 3 bases from J, with 13 bases between. The CDR3 consists of 14 residues. The chain's CDR3 is CASSTLDYTGELFF. In DNA form, the CDR3 reads TGTGCCAGCTCCACCCTAGATTACACCGGGGAGCTGTTTTTT. Variable domain in full (rest from reference TRBV28 and TRBJ2-2): DVKVTQSSRYLVKRTGEKVFLECVQDMDHENMFWYRQDPGLGLRLIYFSYDVKMKEKGDIPEGYSVSREKKERFSLILESASTNQTSMYLCASSTLDYTGELFFGEGSRLTVL.

This chain joins TRBV5-4 and TRBJ1-1; possible D gene TRBD1, 5 bases. The length of the CDR3 is 15 residues. Trimming cost V 1 base and J 8 bases, with 18 bases left between them. CDR1 and CDR2 (germline): SGHNT, YYREEE (reference sequence). CDR3: CASSLPLGGIQEAFF. The CDR3 DNA sequence: TGTGCCAGCAGCTTGCCCCTGGGGGGTATTCAAGAAGCTTTCTTT.

J is TRBJ1-6 and V is TRBV27; 7 bases are shared with TRBD1. This CDR3 contains 15 residues. CDR1 MNHEY and CDR2 SMNVEV come from the germline V gene (reference sequence). V lost 6 bases, J lost 0 bases, and 2 bases stayed unmatched. CDR3 in amino acids: CASSPGGSYNSPLHF. CDR3 in DNA: TGTGCCAGCAGCCCAGGGGGCTCCTATAATTCACCCCTCCACTTT.

In its sample, this clone was seen a few times. This chain connects TRBV27 to TRBJ2-3; no firm D call. The germline V and J ends were trimmed by 4 bases and 1 base, with 12 bases remaining between them. The CDR3 totals 15 residues. CDR1 and CDR2 (germline): MNHEY, SMNVEV (reference sequence). CDR3 bases: TGTGCCAGCAGTTCCCCTAGTGGTGGCACAGATACGCAGTATTTT. Its protein is CASSSPSGGTDTQYF.

The chain uses TRBV7-2 and TRBJ2-3, with 13 bases matching TRBD2. This CDR3 spans 16 amino acids. Looked up from germline, CDR1 is SGHTA and CDR2 is FQGNSA. Trimming cost V 5 bases and J 3 bases; bases outside gene matches: 5. This CDR3 is CASSPPGLAGTDTQYF. Written as DNA, the CDR3 is TGTGCCAGCAGCCCGCCGGGACTAGCGGGGACAGATACGCAGTATTTT.

This clone was found once. V gene TRBV18 combines with J gene TRBJ1-1; TRBD1 aligns across 8 bases. Trimming removed 5 bases from V and 1 base from J; junction bases left unmatched: 3. CDR3 length equals 14 residues. The germline gives CDR1 KGHSH, CDR2 LQKENI. The DNA of the CDR3 is TGTGCCAGCTCATTCGGACAGGGGAACACTGAAGCTTTCTTT. Translation gives CASSFGQGNTEAFF.

This clone was counted a single time. The V call is TRBV15, the J call TRBJ2-1; D perhaps matches TRBD1 (5 bases). The germline V gene encodes CDR1 LNHNV and CDR2 YYDKDF (reference sequence). Trimming removed 5 bases at V and 6 bases at J, with 17 bases between. There are 15 residues in the CDR3. This chain's CDR3 is CATSARVRVGNEQFF. The DNA of the CDR3 is TGTGCCACCAGCGCCAGGGTACGGGTAGGCAATGAGCAGTTCTTC.

V is TRBV5-1 and J is TRBJ1-1; weak D call: TRBD1 (6 bases). Trimming left V 4 bases short and J 0 bases short, with 13 bases between. The CDR3 length is 15 residues. Germline assignment: CDR1 SGHRS and CDR2 YFSETQ. The CDR3 region has the DNA TGCGCCAGCAGCGGCGGACAGCTCCTGAACACTGAAGCTTTCTTT. The encoded protein is CASSGGQLLNTEAFF.

This clone has a handful of counts. V usage is TRBV9 and J usage is TRBJ2-3; 9 bases agree with TRBD2. This CDR3 is built from 15 residues. J was trimmed by 4 bases and V by 5 bases; bases with no gene match: 8. CDR1 and CDR2 (germline): SGDLS, YYNGEE. As DNA, the CDR3 is TGTGCCAGCAGTGGCGGGGGGGCTGAGTCAGATACGCAGTATTTT. This encodes CASSGGGAESDTQYF.

The rearrangement links TRBV4-1 to TRBJ2-7; perhaps TRBD2 as D (5 bases). This CDR3 is built from 17 residues. CDR1 MGHRA and CDR2 YSYEKL come from the germline V gene. V lost 1 base and J 6 bases, leaving 22 bases between the germline ends. CDR3 nucleotides: TGCGCCAGCAGCCAAGTCCCCCCCGGGATCAGAAGTTCCGAGCAGTACTTC. Amino acid sequence: CASSQVPPGIRSSEQYF.

The chain is built from TRBV2 and TRBJ2-1, with a possible D match to TRBD2 (6 bases). Germline V lookup: CDR1 SNHLY, CDR2 FYNNEI. Trimming took off 4 bases at V and 9 bases at J, with 16 bases between the two ends. The CDR3 length is 14 residues. CDR3 in amino acids: CASSGGVSNSEQFF. CDR3 coding DNA: TGTGCCAGCAGTGGCGGGGTTTCGAACAGTGAGCAGTTCTTC.

This chain links TRBV11-3 with TRBJ1-1, with a weak D call TRBD1 (6 bases). The germline CDR1 and CDR2 sequences are SGHNT and YENEEA. V shed 5 bases and J shed 6 bases, with 22 bases lying between them. This CDR3 contains 16 residues. The CDR3 reads CASSGRVGTSLSEAFF. As DNA, the CDR3 is TGTGCCAGCAGCGGACGGGTCGGGACAAGTCTCTCTGAAGCTTTCTTT.

This clone turned up a few times. The V gene is TRBV7-3, the J gene TRBJ1-3, with D hard to call. With 5 bases removed from V and 1 base from J, the gap between germline ends came to 18 bases. Germline V gives CDR1 SGHTA, CDR2 FQGTGA. The CDR3 runs 17 residues. In nucleotides, the CDR3 is TGTGCCAGCAGCCCAAAGGGCGGGGTCCCATCTGGAAACACCATATATTTT. Translating it yields CASSPKGGVPSGNTIYF.

The rearrangement links TRBV9 to TRBJ2-3; D ambiguous. The germline V and J ends were trimmed by 0 bases and 0 bases, with 8 bases remaining between them. The CDR3 contains 15 residues. Per germline, CDR1 SGDLS and CDR2 YYNGEE. CDR3 sequence (DNA): TGTGCCAGCAGCGTAGGGCCCTCTAGCACAGATACGCAGTATTTT. Protein: CASSVGPSSTDTQYF.

This chain links TRBV21-1 with TRBJ1-2; the D call in the table, TRBD1, was not verified against the DNA. TRBV21-1 is a listed pseudogene. The CDR3 spans 15 residues. The CDR3 region has the DNA TGTGCCAGCAGGGGGGGACAGAGAACTAACTATGGCTACACCTTC. Residues: CASRGGQRTNYGYTF.

The rearrangement joins TRBV4-1 to TRBJ2-5; D possibly corresponds to TRBD2 (6 bases). The CDR3 is 15 amino acids. V lost 4 bases and J 5 bases, leaving 17 bases between the germline ends. The V gene's germline CDR1 is MGHRA and CDR2 YSYEKL. The CDR3 DNA is TGCGCCAGCAGCCCGGGACTTCTGGCGGTTGAGACCCAGTACTTC. Protein product: CASSPGLLAVETQYF.

The chain links TRBV5-5 to TRBJ2-1; 8 bases agree with TRBD2. The ends lost 4 bases at V and 3 bases at J; junction bases unmatched: 6. The CDR3 is made up of 15 amino acids. Per the germline V gene, CDR1 is SGHKS and CDR2 is YYEKEE (reference sequence). CDR3 bases: TGTGCCAGCAGCCCAGATAGCGGGGTCTACAATGAGCAGTTCTTC. Protein: CASSPDSGVYNEQFF.

This clone was picked up one time. The rearrangement uses TRBV5-6 and TRBJ2-5; 13 bases align to TRBD2. After removal of 4 bases from V and 8 bases from J, the junction contained 11 bases not matched to a gene. This CDR3 comprises 16 residues. Germline V lookup: CDR1 SGHDT, CDR2 YYEEEE. This CDR3 reads CASSTGLAGALATQYF. The CDR3 DNA follows: TGTGCCAGCAGCACCGGACTAGCGGGGGCTCTTGCAACCCAGTACTTC.

This chain links TRBV28 with TRBJ1-1; D gene unclear. The CDR3 spans 15 residues. Germline CDR1 is MDHEN and CDR2 is SYDVKM. V lost 5 bases to trimming and J lost 2 bases, with 15 bases between them. Here the CDR3 reads CASSGTGRGNTEAFF. For the CDR3, the DNA is TGTGCCAGCAGTGGCACCGGTCGGGGAAACACTGAAGCTTTCTTT. Supplemented by reference TRBV28 and TRBJ1-1, the full variable domain reads DVKVTQSSRYLVKRTGEKVFLECVQDMDHENMFWYRQDPGLGLRLIYFSYDVKMKEKGDIPEGYSVSREKKERFSLILESASTNQTSMYLCASSGTGRGNTEAFFGQGTRLTVV.

The chain's CDR3 is CASSTRGTGEAFF. CDR3 DNA sequence: TGTGCCAGTAGTACAAGAGGGACAGGTGAAGCTTTCTTT. The chain joins TRBV19 to TRBJ1-1, with 8 bases fitting TRBD1. CDR3 length: 13 residues. CDR1 is LNHDA and CDR2 is SQIVND in the germline V gene (reference sequence). V trimming: 4 bases; J trimming: 7 bases; junction bases outside the gene matches: 5.

This rearrangement joins TRBV6-2 or TRBV6-3 to TRBJ2-1; D not resolved. CDR3 length: 15 amino acids. The germline V and J ends were trimmed by 6 bases and 8 bases, with 20 bases remaining between them. Per the germline V gene, CDR1 is MNHEY and CDR2 is SVGEGT. The CDR3 bases are TGTGCCAGCAGCGTGAGACGGGTTGGTCGCGATGAGCAGTTCTTC. Its protein product is CASSVRRVGRDEQFF.

This sequence joins TRBV7-3 and TRBJ2-2; TRBD2 aligns across 10 bases. The CDR3 runs to 16 residues. Losses at the gene ends were 5 bases for V and 5 bases for J; bases not matched to a gene: 8. Germline lookup yields CDR1 SGHTA and CDR2 FQGTGA. DNA of the CDR3: TGTGCCAGCAGCACCTCAGTAGCGGGGGGAACCGGGGAGCTGTTTTTT. Its protein product is CASSTSVAGGTGELFF. Based on the CDR3 plus reference TRBV7-3 and TRBJ2-2, the full variable domain is GAGVSQTPSNKVTEKGKYVELRCDPISGHTALYWYRQSLGQGPEFLIYFQGTGAADDSGLPNDRFFAVRPEGSVSTLKIQRTERGDSAVYLCASSTSVAGGTGELFFGEGSRLTVL.

The V call is TRBV3-1 (or the pseudogene TRBV3-2), the J call TRBJ2-2, with a weak D call TRBD2 (6 bases). V lost 0 bases and J lost 4, with 9 bases in between. Looked up from germline, CDR1 is LGHDT and CDR2 is YNNKEL (reference sequence). CDR3 length: 15 residues. For the CDR3, the DNA is TGTGCCAGCAGCCAAGAGGGCGGGATCACCGGGGAGCTGTTTTTT. Translation gives CASSQEGGITGELFF.